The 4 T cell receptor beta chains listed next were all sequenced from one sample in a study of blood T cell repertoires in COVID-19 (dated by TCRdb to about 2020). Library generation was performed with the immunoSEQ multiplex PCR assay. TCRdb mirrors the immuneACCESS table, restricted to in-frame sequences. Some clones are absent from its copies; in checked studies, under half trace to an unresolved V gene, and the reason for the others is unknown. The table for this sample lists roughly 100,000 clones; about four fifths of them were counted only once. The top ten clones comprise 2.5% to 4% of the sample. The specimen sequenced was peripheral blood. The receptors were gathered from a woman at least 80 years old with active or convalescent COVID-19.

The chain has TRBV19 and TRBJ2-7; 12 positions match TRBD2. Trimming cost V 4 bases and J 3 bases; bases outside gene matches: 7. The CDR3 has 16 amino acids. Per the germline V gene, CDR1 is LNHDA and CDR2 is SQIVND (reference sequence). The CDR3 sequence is CASSNPSGRVDYEQYF. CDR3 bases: TGTGCCAGTAGTAATCCTAGCGGGAGGGTAGACTACGAGCAGTACTTC.

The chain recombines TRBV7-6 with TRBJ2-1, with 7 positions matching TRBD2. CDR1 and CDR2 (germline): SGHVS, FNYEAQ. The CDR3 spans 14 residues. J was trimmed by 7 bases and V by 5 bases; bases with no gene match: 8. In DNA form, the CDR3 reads TGTGCCAGCAGCGAGAACAGCGGGGTAAATGAGCAGTTCTTC. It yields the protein CASSENSGVNEQFF. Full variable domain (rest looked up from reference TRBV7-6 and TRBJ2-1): GAGVSQSPRYKVTKRGQDVALRCDPISGHVSLYWYRQALGQGPEFLTYFNYEAQQDKSGLPNDRFSAERPEGSISTLTIQRTEQRDSAMYRCASSENSGVNEQFFGPGTRLTVL.

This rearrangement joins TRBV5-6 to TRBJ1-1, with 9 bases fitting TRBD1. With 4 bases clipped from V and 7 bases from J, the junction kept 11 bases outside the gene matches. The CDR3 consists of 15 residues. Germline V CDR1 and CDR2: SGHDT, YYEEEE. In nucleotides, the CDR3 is TGTGCCAGCAGCACCGGGACAGGGTTTCGGGGTGAAGCTTTCTTT. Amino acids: CASSTGTGFRGEAFF.

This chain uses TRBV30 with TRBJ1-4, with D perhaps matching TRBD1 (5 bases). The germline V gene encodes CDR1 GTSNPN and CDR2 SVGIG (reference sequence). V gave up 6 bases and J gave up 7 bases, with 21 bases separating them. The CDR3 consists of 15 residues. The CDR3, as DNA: TGTGCCTGCCCAGCGTCCGGGGACTTGGGTGAAAAACTGTTTTTT. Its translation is CACPASGDLGEKLFF.